Listed below are T cell receptor beta chains from one sample, sequenced in a study of post-analysis software for immune sequencing data. TCRdb called the PCR reads again in MiXCR, with one record for every CDR3 protein. The sample yields 750,000 to 950,000 distinct CDR3 sequences, around 42% seen once. Sequenced input: blood. The receptors shown here come from a girl aged 5 to 17 with multiple sclerosis. CDR3s include the opening cysteine and the closing phenylalanine or tryptophan. Fields, in order: J gene, clone size, V gene, D gene, CDR3 protein, CDR3 DNA. The D gene is left open where the match is weak. Expanded clones are given a class, and other clones once, few, many or no size at all.

J gene: TRBJ2-1; clone size: .; V gene: TRBV20-1; D gene: TRBD2; CDR3 protein: CSATGLADYNEQFF; CDR3 DNA: TGCAGTGCTACCGGACTAGCGGATTACAATGAGCAGTTCTTC
J gene: TRBJ2-7; clone size: .; V gene: TRBV20-1; D gene: TRBD2; CDR3 protein: CSARDSELAGTREQYF; CDR3 DNA: TGCAGTGCTAGAGATTCTGAACTAGCGGGAACTAGGGAGCAGTACTTC
J gene: TRBJ1-1; clone size: few; V gene: TRBV29-1; D gene: TRBD1; CDR3 protein: CSVEDRGRGRGEAFF; CDR3 DNA: TGCAGCGTTGAAGATCGGGGCAGGGGGCGTGGTGAAGCTTTCTTT
J gene: TRBJ2-1; clone size: .; V gene: TRBV7-3; D gene: .; CDR3 protein: CASSLIVGSYNEQFF; CDR3 DNA: TGTGCCAGCAGCTTAATTGTTGGTTCCTACAATGAGCAGTTCTTC
J gene: TRBJ2-7; clone size: .; V gene: TRBV5-1; D gene: TRBD1; CDR3 protein: CASSLRQGADEQYF; CDR3 DNA: TGCGCCAGCAGCCTAAGACAGGGGGCAGACGAGCAGTACTTC
J gene: TRBJ1-2; clone size: .; V gene: TRBV6-1; D gene: .; CDR3 protein: CASTPTANYGYTF; CDR3 DNA: TGTGCCAGCACCCCGACAGCTAACTATGGCTACACCTTC
J gene: TRBJ1-6; clone size: few; V gene: TRBV29-1; D gene: TRBD1; CDR3 protein: CSVMDRWTLHF; CDR3 DNA: TGCAGCGTTATGGACAGGTGGACCCTCCACTTT
J gene: TRBJ1-1; clone size: .; V gene: TRBV29-1; D gene: .; CDR3 protein: CSVELGAEAFF; CDR3 DNA: TGCAGCGTTGAATTAGGGGCTGAAGCTTTCTTT
J gene: TRBJ1-4; clone size: few; V gene: TRBV7-2; D gene: .; CDR3 protein: CASSPGDRANEKLFF; CDR3 DNA: TGTGCCAGCAGCCCGGGGGACCGGGCTAATGAAAAACTGTTTTTT
J gene: TRBJ1-1; clone size: few; V gene: TRBV7-9; D gene: .; CDR3 protein: CASSWGWGDTEAFF; CDR3 DNA: TGTGCCAGCAGCTGGGGTTGGGGGGACACTGAAGCTTTCTTT
J gene: TRBJ2-3; clone size: .; V gene: TRBV27; D gene: .; CDR3 protein: CASSPGDRIDTQYF; CDR3 DNA: TGTGCCAGCAGTCCAGGGGATCGGATAGATACGCAGTATTTT
J gene: TRBJ2-5; clone size: few; V gene: TRBV6-6; D gene: TRBD1; CDR3 protein: CASSYGQGQLGQETQYF; CDR3 DNA: TGTGCCAGCAGTTACGGTCAGGGACAGCTGGGGCAAGAGACCCAGTACTTC
J gene: TRBJ2-5; clone size: .; V gene: TRBV2; D gene: .; CDR3 protein: CASSEVVSTIGGQETQYF; CDR3 DNA: TGTGCCAGCAGTGAGGTGGTGTCAACCATTGGGGGTCAAGAGACCCAGTACTTC
J gene: TRBJ1-1; clone size: once; V gene: TRBV20-1; D gene: .; CDR3 protein: CSARDRVGRTEAFF; CDR3 DNA: TGCAGTGCTAGAGATAGGGTGGGGCGGACTGAAGCTTTCTTT
J gene: TRBJ1-6; clone size: .; V gene: TRBV12-3/TRBV12-4; D gene: .; CDR3 protein: CASSPRQVGNSPLHF; CDR3 DNA: TGTGCCAGCAGTCCCCGACAGGTGGGGAATTCACCCCTCCACTTT
J gene: TRBJ1-2; clone size: .; V gene: TRBV18; D gene: TRBD1; CDR3 protein: CASSPLGGQEFYGYTF; CDR3 DNA: TGTGCCAGCTCACCACTGGGGGGACAGGAGTTCTATGGCTACACCTTC
J gene: TRBJ1-5; clone size: .; V gene: TRBV28; D gene: TRBD1; CDR3 protein: CASSSLIQGAMDQPQHF; CDR3 DNA: TGTGCCAGCAGTAGCCTCATACAGGGGGCAATGGATCAGCCCCAGCATTTT
J gene: TRBJ2-5; clone size: few; V gene: TRBV29-1; D gene: TRBD2; CDR3 protein: CSVVGRRESEETQYF; CDR3 DNA: TGCAGCGTTGTAGGCCGGCGGGAGTCGGAAGAGACCCAGTACTTC
J gene: TRBJ2-7; clone size: .; V gene: TRBV28; D gene: TRBD1; CDR3 protein: CASSLTGGPMYEQYF; CDR3 DNA: TGTGCCAGCAGCTTGACAGGGGGTCCCATGTACGAGCAGTACTTC
J gene: TRBJ2-7; clone size: .; V gene: TRBV12-5; D gene: TRBD2; CDR3 protein: CASGLAPSYEQYF; CDR3 DNA: TGTGCTAGCGGACTAGCCCCCTCCTACGAGCAGTACTTC
J gene: TRBJ2-7; clone size: .; V gene: TRBV20-1; D gene: .; CDR3 protein: CSARAWTSQSYNEQYF; CDR3 DNA: TGCAGTGCTAGAGCCTGGACTTCCCAGTCCTACAATGAGCAGTACTTC
J gene: TRBJ1-1; clone size: .; V gene: TRBV19; D gene: TRBD1; CDR3 protein: CASSGQVNTEAFF; CDR3 DNA: TGTGCCAGTAGTGGACAGGTGAACACTGAAGCTTTCTTT
J gene: TRBJ2-7; clone size: .; V gene: TRBV4-1; D gene: .; CDR3 protein: CASSHGLDSSYERYF; CDR3 DNA: TGCGCCAGCAGCCATGGATTGGACAGTAGCTACGAGCGGTACTTC
J gene: TRBJ1-2; clone size: .; V gene: TRBV6-2/TRBV6-3; D gene: .; CDR3 protein: CASSTHRDYGYTF; CDR3 DNA: TGTGCCAGCAGTACGCACAGGGACTATGGCTACACCTTC
J gene: TRBJ2-7; clone size: .; V gene: TRBV5-1; D gene: TRBD1; CDR3 protein: CASSRRGQGSNEQYF; CDR3 DNA: TGCGCCAGCAGCCGCAGGGGACAGGGTAGCAATGAGCAGTACTTC
J gene: TRBJ2-1; clone size: .; V gene: TRBV29-1; D gene: .; CDR3 protein: CSVGTRNEQFF; CDR3 DNA: TGCAGCGTGGGGACTCGAAATGAGCAGTTCTTC
J gene: TRBJ1-5; clone size: .; V gene: TRBV27; D gene: .; CDR3 protein: CASSFPGTRNCQPQHF; CDR3 DNA: TGTGCCAGTTCTTTTCCCGGGACAAGGAATTGCCAGCCCCAGCATTTT
J gene: TRBJ1-2; clone size: .; V gene: TRBV21-1; D gene: .; CDR3 protein: CASSTNDRGDDYGYTF; CDR3 DNA: TGTGCCAGCAGCACGAATGACAGGGGGGACGACTATGGCTACACCTTC
J gene: TRBJ2-6; clone size: few; V gene: TRBV5-5; D gene: .; CDR3 protein: CASSLAVGWISGANVLTF; CDR3 DNA: TGTGCCAGCAGCTTGGCGGTCGGATGGATCTCTGGGGCCAACGTCCTGACTTTC
J gene: TRBJ1-4; clone size: .; V gene: TRBV12-3/TRBV12-4; D gene: .; CDR3 protein: CASSLGQGSNEKLFF; CDR3 DNA: TGTGCCAGCAGCCTCGGGCAGGGATCAAATGAAAAACTGTTTTTT
J gene: TRBJ2-1; clone size: few; V gene: TRBV4-1; D gene: .; CDR3 protein: CASSPLTSYDEQFF; CDR3 DNA: TGCGCCAGCAGCCCGCTAACTAGTTACGATGAGCAGTTCTTC
J gene: TRBJ2-4; clone size: few; V gene: TRBV6-5; D gene: TRBD2; CDR3 protein: CASSSPSGRGIKNIQYF; CDR3 DNA: TGTGCCAGCAGTTCCCCTAGCGGGAGGGGGATCAAAAACATTCAGTACTTC
J gene: TRBJ1-2; clone size: .; V gene: TRBV27; D gene: .; CDR3 protein: CASSPRDTIYGYTF; CDR3 DNA: TGTGCCAGCAGTCCCCGGGACACGATCTATGGCTACACCTTC
J gene: TRBJ2-7; clone size: few; V gene: TRBV9; D gene: TRBD2; CDR3 protein: CASSVGREMYEQYF; CDR3 DNA: TGTGCCAGCAGCGTAGGGCGGGAGATGTACGAGCAGTACTTC
J gene: TRBJ2-1; clone size: .; V gene: TRBV28; D gene: .; CDR3 protein: CASSFHGDGEQFF; CDR3 DNA: TGTGCCAGCAGTTTCCATGGGGATGGTGAGCAGTTCTTC
J gene: TRBJ1-4; clone size: .; V gene: TRBV15; D gene: .; CDR3 protein: CATSRDVGASNEKLFF; CDR3 DNA: TGTGCCACCAGCAGAGATGTGGGGGCGTCTAATGAAAAACTGTTTTTT
J gene: TRBJ2-7; clone size: .; V gene: TRBV29-1; D gene: TRBD2; CDR3 protein: CSVELAGERSYEQYF; CDR3 DNA: TGCAGCGTTGAATTGGCGGGAGAAAGGAGCTACGAGCAGTACTTC
J gene: TRBJ2-5; clone size: few; V gene: TRBV15; D gene: TRBD2; CDR3 protein: CATSKPWPGLAGVIGETQYF; CDR3 DNA: TGTGCCACCAGCAAGCCATGGCCAGGACTAGCGGGAGTAATTGGAGAGACCCAGTACTTC
J gene: TRBJ2-7; clone size: .; V gene: TRBV6-1; D gene: TRBD2; CDR3 protein: CATRLAGVPYEQYF; CDR3 DNA: TGTGCCACCAGACTAGCGGGAGTCCCCTACGAGCAGTACTTC
J gene: TRBJ1-5; clone size: .; V gene: TRBV7-2; D gene: .; CDR3 protein: CASSLDIWAPRGNQPQHF; CDR3 DNA: TGTGCCAGCAGCTTAGATATTTGGGCCCCCAGAGGCAATCAGCCCCAGCATTTT
J gene: TRBJ2-7; clone size: .; V gene: TRBV3-1; D gene: .; CDR3 protein: CASSQAVGQTYEQYF; CDR3 DNA: TGTGCCAGCAGCCAAGCAGTCGGACAGACCTACGAGCAGTACTTC
J gene: TRBJ2-3; clone size: few; V gene: TRBV7-2; D gene: TRBD2; CDR3 protein: CASSPRGGGPDTQYF; CDR3 DNA: TGTGCCAGCAGCCCTCGTGGGGGAGGGCCGGATACGCAGTATTTT
J gene: TRBJ2-1; clone size: .; V gene: TRBV10-3; D gene: TRBD2; CDR3 protein: CAISDRGLAGGRGEQFF; CDR3 DNA: TGTGCCATCAGTGATAGGGGACTAGCGGGCGGTCGAGGCGAGCAGTTCTTC